The source of this T cell receptor (beta chain) is a study of T cells expressing NK-cell markers (dated by TCRdb to the early 2020s). In terms of the full investigation: In sorted CD3+CD56+NKG2C+, CD3+CD56+NKG2C- and CD3+CD56-NKG2C+ T-cell subsets from several donors, TCR beta-chain repertoires were profiled. Seven of the eight sequenced donors were HCMV-seropositive and one was HCMV-seronegative. All eight donors whose samples were sequenced were randomly selected healthy volunteers, three of them men and five women. Sequencing of the libraries produced 2 x 150 bp reads on Illumina HiSeq 2000/2500, MiSeq or NextSeq. Summary of the overall study and its limitations: Whether the expanded NKG2C-expressing T cell clones were specific for HCMV antigens was left unclear. Those dominant clonotypes were again the most abundant among CD3+CD56-NKG2C+ cells in several donors, at roughly 25-60.1%. In over five donors, the dominant CD3+CD56+NKG2C+ clonotypes were among the top 10 CD8+ clonotypes and accounted for about 1.0-8% of CD8+ T cells.

In the case of this clonotype: What this receptor recognizes is not known.

The CDR3, from cysteine to phenylalanine, totals 12 residues. No DNA is given. CDR1 and CDR2, looked up from the germline V gene (reference sequence), are SEHNR and FQNEAQ. To determine HCMV serostatus, a commercial ELISA kit was used to detect HCMV-specific IgG in serum. Ficoll density gradient centrifugation was used to isolate peripheral blood mononuclear cells from blood. Sequencing used an Illumina HiSeq 2000. The TCR beta cDNA libraries were made using 5'RACE template switching, a step that added both a universal primer site and unique molecular identifiers. Priming for cDNA synthesis came from the TCR beta constant segment, and two successive PCR amplification steps followed. Concerning the study's data processing: MIGEC was used to demultiplex reads and group the reads by UMI, and MiTCR was used to assemble and quantify clonotypes. To exclude erroneous sequences, only TCR cDNA sequences supported by at least two reads were retained. Downstream repertoire analysis used the tcR package, and clonotypes were matched across fractions by CDR3 nucleotide sequence plus V segment. VDJmatch was used to annotate antigen specificity against VDJdb, with one amino acid substitution allowed in CDR3. TCRdb reprocessed the raw reads; every CDR3 protein sequence is a single record, and DNA is not supplied. Clone size and V and J calls follow TCRdb, not the original study. The table of this sample itemizes 550,000 or so distinct CDR3 sequences. In total, the top ten clones hold 3.5% to 4.5% of the sample.

The material sequenced was blood T cells: a sorted CD56 or NKG2C T cell subset, CD4+ or CD8+ T cells, or bulk PBMC T cells (not recorded which). The TCR sequence derives from a young man in good health. Donor details come from another sample of the same person, matched by shared clones. The sequence links TRBV7-9 to TRBJ1-2; TCRdb names TRBD1, which stays unverified in the absence of DNA. CDR3 protein: CAPNRAAYGYTF. With the rest looked up from the reference TRBV7-9 and TRBJ1-2 genes rather than sequenced, the full variable domain is DTGVSQNPRHKITKRGQNVTFRCDPISEHNRLYWYRQTLGQGPEFLTYFQNEAQLEKSRLLSDRFSAERPKGSFSTLEIQRTEQGDSAMYLCAPNRAAYGYTFGSGTRLTVV.